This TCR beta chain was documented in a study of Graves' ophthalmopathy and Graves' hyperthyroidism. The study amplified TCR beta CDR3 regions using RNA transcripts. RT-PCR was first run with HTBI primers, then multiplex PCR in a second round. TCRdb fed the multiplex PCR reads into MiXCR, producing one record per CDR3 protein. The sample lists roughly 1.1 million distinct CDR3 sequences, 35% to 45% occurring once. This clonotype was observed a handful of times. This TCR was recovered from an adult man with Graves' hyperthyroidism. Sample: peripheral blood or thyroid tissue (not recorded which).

This CDR3 reads CASNTGVVNTEAFF. The CDR3 bases are TGTGCCAGTAACACAGGGGTTGTGAACACTGAAGCTTTCTTT. V usage is TRBV19 and J usage is TRBJ1-1; 7 bases map to TRBD1. Trimming at V came to 7 bases and at J to 0 bases, leaving 5 bases not matched to a gene. CDR3 length: 14 residues. Germline CDR1 and CDR2: LNHDA and SQIVND (reference sequence).